The T cell receptor beta chain described here comes from a study of beta chain features in type 1 diabetes. Study-wide results and caveats: HLA influence on TCRB rearrangement stayed unresolved here. Sequencing used cDNA, and cells with high TCR expression could therefore be over-represented.

On this clone: Its cognate antigen is unknown.

Sequencing targeted expressed TCRB transcripts, as all isolated RNA had been reverse transcribed. About 3.57 million reads per sample were averaged for naive, central memory and regulatory samples. Some clones are missing from TCRdb's copy, which holds only in-frame ones; the method was immunoSEQ multiplex PCR. The repertoire holds about 240,000 clones, less than 35% seen once, with 4% in the top ten. The CDR3 runs 15 residues. The germline gives CDR1 PRHDT, CDR2 FYEKMQ (reference sequence). The V and J ends lost 0 bases and 3 bases, in that order; junction bases with no gene match: 0. The receptor was isolated from a young man in good health. This chain links TRBV13 with TRBJ2-2, with 8 bases identical to TRBD1. Sequenced: central memory CD4+ T cells from blood. CDR3 DNA sequence: TGTGCCAGCAGCTTAGGGGACAGGGACACCGGGGAGCTGTTTTTT. Translating gives CASSLGDRDTGELFF.